These 20 T cell receptor beta chains were all obtained from the same sample, sequenced in a study of Graves' ophthalmopathy and Graves' hyperthyroidism. Amplification of TCR beta CDR3 regions used RNA transcripts. Second-round multiplex PCR followed a first-round RT-PCR using HTBI primers. TCRdb reprocessed the multiplex PCR reads with MiXCR, giving one entry per CDR3 protein. The sample has roughly 700,000 distinct CDR3 sequences; around 40% are singletons. The sequenced material came from peripheral blood. These receptors were collected from an adult man with Graves' ophthalmopathy.

The CDR3 bases are TGTGCCAGTAGTTCGGGCGGGGGCGCCTGGGTGGGCGAGCAGTACTTC. Encoded protein: CASSSGGGAWVGEQYF. The chain has TRBV19 and TRBJ2-7, with a tentative D call TRBD2 (7 bases). V was trimmed by 5 bases and J by 6 bases, leaving 23 bases between them. Germline V gives CDR1 LNHDA, CDR2 SQIVND (reference sequence). This CDR3 has 16 amino acids.

This chain links TRBV5-1 with TRBJ2-7, with D possibly being TRBD1 (5 bases). Trimming took 3 bases from V and 0 from J, leaving 13 bases between them. Germline V gene data show CDR1 as SGHRS and CDR2 as YFSETQ. This CDR3 is 15 amino acids long. The CDR3 is CASSSQGGVSYEQYF. CDR3 DNA sequence: TGCGCCAGCAGCTCCCAGGGTGGGGTCTCCTACGAGCAGTACTTC.

To note about this clonotype: This may be a read error: a much more frequent sequence differs by one nucleotide. The CDR3 end shows no conserved phenylalanine or tryptophan, and so a read error is likely. The V and J genes are TRBV7-9 and TRBJ1-1, with D unclear. Germline V CDR1 and CDR2: SEHNR, FQNEAQ (reference sequence). Trimming cost V 1 base and J 9 bases, with 12 bases left between them. The CDR3 loop spans 13 amino acids. The CDR3 nucleotides are TGTGCCAGCAGCTTAGATGACCGGACGAAAGCTTTCCTT. It translates to CASSLDDRTKAFL.

Turning to this clonotype: The junction departs from germline at one end; a sequencing error may be responsible. The chain combines TRBV11-3 with TRBJ2-6, with 9 bases aligning to TRBD1. CDR1 and CDR2 (germline): SGHNT, YENEEA. This CDR3 is 19 amino acids long. CDR3 region: CARSQEIGTGSSGANVLTF. DNA of the CDR3: TGTGCCCGCAGCCAAGAAATAGGGACAGGGAGCTCTGGGGCCAACGTCCTGACTTTC.

This clonotype was counted a few times. The genes are TRBV20-1 and TRBJ2-5, with D maybe TRBD2 (7 bases). Trimming cost V 6 bases and J 5 bases, with 13 bases left between them. The germline gives CDR1 DFQATT, CDR2 SNEGSKA (reference sequence). CDR3 size: 12 residues. In DNA, the CDR3 is TGCAGTGCCCGGGGGGCAGGGGAGACCCAGTACTTC. Its translation: CSARGAGETQYF.

Concerning this clonotype: A read error is possible here, since a much larger clone lies one base away. The chain employs TRBV14 and TRBJ1-4, with D possibly matching TRBD1 (5 bases). V was clipped by 4 bases and J by 5 bases, with 14 bases between them. The CDR3 has 15 amino acids. CDR1 SGHDN and CDR2 FVKESK come from the germline V gene. CDR3 DNA sequence: TGTGCCAGCAGCCGCCCGGGACGGGAGAATGAAAAACTGTTTTTT. It is translated as CASSRPGRENEKLFF.

The table lists this clonotype with a few counts. This chain links TRBV12-3 or TRBV12-4 with TRBJ2-5, with D unresolved. The CDR3 length is 15 residues. The germline V and J ends were trimmed by 2 bases and 3 bases, with 13 bases remaining between them. The CDR3 loop reads CASSLSYRLEETQYF. DNA for the CDR3: TGTGCCAGCAGTTTATCGTACAGATTAGAAGAGACCCAGTACTTC.

The sample holds many counts of this clonotype. V is TRBV7-9 and J is TRBJ1-5, with D hard to call. Looked up from germline, CDR1 is SEHNR and CDR2 is FQNEAQ (reference sequence). The CDR3 is 12 residues long. V gave up 3 bases and J gave up 6 bases, with 6 bases separating them. The CDR3 bases are TGTGCCAGCAGCTTTGTTGGTCAGCCCCAGCATTTT. This sequence encodes CASSFVGQPQHF.

The chain couples TRBV6-6 to TRBJ2-5; 9 bases line up with TRBD1. V trimming: 7 bases; J trimming: 4 bases; junction bases outside the gene matches: 10. The CDR3 has 15 residues. The germline V gene encodes CDR1 MNHNY and CDR2 SVGAGI (reference sequence). The CDR3 DNA reads as TGTGCCAGCACCATCCGGGGACAGGGAACAGAGACCCAGTACTTC. As protein: CASTIRGQGTETQYF.

The chain recombines TRBV2 with TRBJ1-5; 8 nucleotides line up with TRBD1. The J segment lost 6 bases and the V segment lost 7 bases, leaving 5 bases of the junction unmatched. Germline CDR1 and CDR2: SNHLY and FYNNEI. This CDR3 region has 13 residues. In nucleotides, the CDR3 is TGTGCCAGCACCCAAGACAGGGGTCAGCCCCAGCATTTT. Encoded protein: CASTQDRGQPQHF.

The rearrangement joins TRBV25-1 to TRBJ1-1, with TRBD1 as a possible D gene (6 bases). The V end was cut by 8 bases, the J end by 1 base, with 14 bases between. The CDR3 extends over 14 amino acids. CDR1 is MGHDK, CDR2 SYGVNS, per germline. Here the CDR3 reads CASVNRERNTEAFF. DNA for the CDR3: TGTGCCAGCGTCAACAGGGAAAGGAACACTGAAGCTTTCTTT.

The rearrangement uses TRBV10-3 and TRBJ2-7; TRBD1 matches 8 bases. V lost 10 bases, J lost 2 bases, and 10 bases stayed unmatched. Germline CDR1 is ENHRY and CDR2 is SYGVKD. CDR3 length equals 14 residues. The CDR3 nucleotides are TGTGCCAGCAGGCCGTCACAGGGGGCCTACGAGCAGTACTTC. Amino acid sequence: CASRPSQGAYEQYF.

This clonotype was detected a few times. The chain recombines TRBV7-2 with TRBJ1-2, with a possible D match to TRBD1 (5 bases). Germline V gene data show CDR1 as SGHTA and CDR2 as FQGNSA. This CDR3 contains 15 residues. Trimming stripped 5 bases from V and 5 bases from J, with 18 bases between. The CDR3 loop reads CASSPLIGGNYGYTF. The CDR3 DNA is TGTGCCAGCAGCCCCCTCATCGGGGGTAATTATGGCTACACCTTC.

This clonotype was seen more than once but under ten times. J is TRBJ1-1 and V is TRBV5-6; D is possibly TRBD1 (5 bases). Germline loops: CDR1 SGHDT, CDR2 YYEEEE. The CDR3 consists of 13 residues. The V and J ends lost 0 bases and 6 bases respectively, with 9 bases between them. For the CDR3, the DNA is TGTGCCAGCAGCTTGGGGGGGGGAGCTGAAGCTTTCTTT. Its translation: CASSLGGGAEAFF.

In its sample, this clonotype was seen many times. The rearrangement uses TRBV10-1 and TRBJ2-7; a weak D match, TRBD1 (5 bases). V was pared by 0 bases and J by 7 bases, with 10 bases between. The length of the CDR3 is 13 residues. CDR1 WNHNN and CDR2 SYGVQD come from the germline V gene (reference sequence). The CDR3 DNA is TGCGCCAGCAGTGAGTCGTTAGGGGAAGAGCAGTACTTC. Translated: CASSESLGEEQYF.

This chain uses TRBV20-1 with TRBJ2-7; D perhaps matches TRBD1 (5 bases). In germline, CDR1 is DFQATT, CDR2 SNEGSKA (reference sequence). Trimming removed 5 bases at V and 6 bases at J, with 11 bases between. The CDR3 consists of 11 residues. The CDR3 reads CSASDRGEQYF. In DNA, the CDR3 is TGCAGTGCTTCCGATAGGGGCGAGCAGTACTTC.

The chain combines TRBV20-1 with TRBJ1-1, with D possibly matching TRBD1 (6 bases). V was cut by 1 base and J by 5 bases, with 17 bases left in between. This CDR3 comprises 15 residues. Germline CDR1 is DFQATT and CDR2 is SNEGSKA (reference sequence). This CDR3 is CSARVPGGVNTEAFF. The DNA of the CDR3 is TGCAGTGCTAGAGTTCCGGGGGGCGTTAATACTGAAGCTTTCTTT.

This clonotype has ten or more counts. The rearrangement joins TRBV9 to TRBJ1-6; D is undetermined. Trimming pared 5 bases from V and 6 bases from J, leaving 15 bases between. The germline CDR1 and CDR2 sequences are SGDLS and YYNGEE. This CDR3 spans 15 amino acids. The CDR3 here is CASSAYQAVNSPLHF. CDR3 nucleotides: TGTGCCAGCAGTGCCTATCAGGCCGTTAATTCACCCCTCCACTTT.

This clonotype was seen repeatedly, ten times or more. This chain links TRBV10-2 with TRBJ2-7, with 8 bases matching TRBD1. V trimming: 7 bases; J trimming: 1 base; junction bases outside the gene matches: 6. The CDR3 is made up of 14 amino acids. Per the germline V gene, CDR1 is WSHSY and CDR2 is SAAADI. In DNA form, the CDR3 reads TGCGCCAGCACCGAGGGGACAGGATCCTACGAGCAGTACTTC. This gives the protein CASTEGTGSYEQYF.

This clonotype appeared many times. The chain's CDR3 is CSASHEDGYTF. As DNA, the CDR3 is TGCAGTGCCTCACATGAGGATGGCTACACCTTC. The chain couples TRBV20-1 to TRBJ1-2; D uncertain. V was pared by 6 bases and J by 6 bases, with 11 bases between. The CDR3 totals 11 residues. Germline V CDR1 and CDR2: DFQATT, SNEGSKA (reference sequence).